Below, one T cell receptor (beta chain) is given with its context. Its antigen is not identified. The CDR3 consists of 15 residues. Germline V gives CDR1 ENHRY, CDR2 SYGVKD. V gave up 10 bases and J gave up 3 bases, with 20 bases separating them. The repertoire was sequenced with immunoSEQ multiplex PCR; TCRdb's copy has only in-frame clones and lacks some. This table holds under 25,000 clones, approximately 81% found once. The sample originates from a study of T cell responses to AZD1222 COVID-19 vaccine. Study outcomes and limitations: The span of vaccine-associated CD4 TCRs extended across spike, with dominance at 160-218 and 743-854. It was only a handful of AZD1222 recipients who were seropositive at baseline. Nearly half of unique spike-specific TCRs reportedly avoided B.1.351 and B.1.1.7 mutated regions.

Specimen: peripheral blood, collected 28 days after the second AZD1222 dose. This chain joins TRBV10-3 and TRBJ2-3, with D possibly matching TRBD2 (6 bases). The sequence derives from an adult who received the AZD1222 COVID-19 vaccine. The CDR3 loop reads CATHLDGSGTDTQYF. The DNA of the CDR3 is TGTGCCACCCATTTGGACGGGAGTGGGACAGATACGCAGTATTTT.